This record concerns one T cell receptor beta chain sequence. V lost 6 bases, J lost 3 bases, and 11 bases lay in between. CDR3 size: 13 residues. Germline V gene sequence: CDR1 SQVTM, CDR2 ANQGSEA. These data are taken from a study of human T cells and chemical hapten exposure. Specified time point: patch test 3, about 24 weeks after DPC sensitization. Documented treatment: therapeutic diphenylcyclopropenone sensitization with weekly scalp DPC. Blood, whole and unfractionated, served as the source for total RNA extraction. TCRdb processed the RACE reads anew with MiXCR; each CDR3 protein has one entry. The sample contains 30,000 to 50,000 distinct CDR3 sequences, about 13% of which appear only once.

The sequencing used whole blood, collected in connection with sensitization to the hapten diphenylcyclopropenone (DPC). This receptor was obtained from a woman aged 40 to 55 with alopecia areata. Some clones in this sample may be carry-over from other donors' samples. This chain connects TRBV29-1 to TRBJ1-4; weak D call: TRBD1 (6 bases). CDR3 in amino acids: CSVQGWPNEKLFF. The CDR3 bases are TGCAGCGTACAGGGTTGGCCTAATGAAAAACTGTTTTTT.